This T cell receptor (beta chain) originates from a study of low-dose radiotherapy and immunotherapy resistance in tumors. Study in general: Radiation delivery to Cohort 1 consisted of 0.5 Gy per fraction every 2 weeks, summing to 6.5 Gy.

This clonotype appeared many times. The CDR3 loop spans 17 amino acids. Germline loops: CDR1 LNHDA, CDR2 SQIVND (reference sequence). V dropped 5 bases and J dropped 4 bases, with 20 bases sitting between them. Time point described: after trial treatment. Treatment noted: LDRT plus nivolumab, ipilimumab, low-dose cyclophosphamide and aspirin (RACIN trial). Gene-specific TRAV and TRBV primers were used for first-strand cDNA, covering alpha and beta chains. A constant-region primer paired with the V-primer adapter amplified TCRs over about 19 PCR cycles. TCRdb reanalysed the reads using MiXCR and keeps one entry per CDR3 protein. The data contain tens of thousands of distinct CDR3 sequences, 20% of them singletons.

The source material was PBMCs, sampled after low-dose radiotherapy plus immunotherapy. The chain carries TRBV19 and TRBJ1-4; a possible D gene is TRBD1 (6 bases). The receptor was isolated from a female donor with ovarian cancer. The chain's CDR3 is CASSFQMGGAGNEKLFF. The CDR3 region has the DNA TGTGCCAGTAGTTTTCAAATGGGGGGGGCCGGTAATGAAAAACTGTTTTTT.